This entry lists 7 T cell receptor beta chains sequenced from one sample in a study of T cell repertoires in cytomegalovirus infection (dated by TCRdb to the late 2010s). The reads were generated on an Illumina HiSeq 1500. Using fastp at Q25 and MiXCR, TCRdb reprocessed the public reads and kept productive beta chains. One record per CDR3 amino acid sequence lists the most common genes and DNA. The sample records 35,000 to 55,000 distinct CDR3 sequences, 20% of which are singletons. Around a sixth of the sample is held by the ten biggest clonotypes. No antigen has been assigned to these receptors. The source material was PBMCs, sequenced either directly or after in vitro stimulation (not recorded which). All receptors derive from a human donor in good health (CMV status not recorded). Some clones in this sample may be carry-over from other donors' samples.

This clonotype was found many times. The chain couples TRBV6-2 or TRBV6-3 to TRBJ1-1; D unresolved. Trimming left V 4 bases short and J 6 bases short, with 15 bases between. The V gene's germline CDR1 is MNHEY and CDR2 SVGEGT. The CDR3 loop spans 14 amino acids. The CDR3 bases are TGTGCCAGCAGTTCTCGCCGGGCCGGCGCTGAAGCTTTCTTT. It is translated as CASSSRRAGAEAFF.

Turning to this clonotype: At one of its ends the junction is not consistent with the germline gene, which may arise from a read error. V gene TRBV7-6 combines with J gene TRBJ2-2; 15 bases are shared with TRBD2. The germline V gene has CDR1 SGHVS and CDR2 FNYEAQ. The CDR3 length is 17 residues. The CDR3 region has the DNA TGTGCTAGCAGCCTACGGACTAGCGGGAGGGCCCCCGGGGAGCTGTTTTTT. Encoded protein: CASSLRTSGRAPGELFF.

This clonotype was seen ten or more times. Here the CDR3 DNA reads TGTGCCAGCAGCTTGAGGGGTGGGTGGAATTCACCCCTCCACTTT. It is translated as CASSLRGGWNSPLHF. This chain joins TRBV11-2 and TRBJ1-6, with D perhaps TRBD1 (5 bases). The CDR3 runs to 15 residues. The V gene lost 3 bases and the J gene lost 7 bases, with 13 bases spanning the gap. From germline, CDR1 is SGHAT and CDR2 FQNNGV.

The V call is TRBV7-2, the J call TRBJ1-2, with D unresolved. This CDR3 has 15 amino acids. V was pared by 3 bases and J by 5 bases, with 16 bases between. Per the germline V gene, CDR1 is SGHTA and CDR2 is FQGNSA. CDR3: CASSFYPRAGYGYTF. The CDR3 region has the DNA TGTGCCAGCAGCTTCTACCCGCGGGCGGGATATGGCTACACCTTC.

CDR3 in amino acids: CASSLAPGASTDTQYF. The CDR3 nucleotides read TGTGCCAGCAGCTTAGCGCCAGGGGCTAGCACAGATACGCAGTATTTT. V gene TRBV7-2 combines with J gene TRBJ2-3; D might be TRBD1 (6 bases). V dropped 0 bases and J dropped 0 bases, with 10 bases sitting between them. This CDR3 contains 16 residues. Germline V gene sequence: CDR1 SGHTA, CDR2 FQGNSA. Full variable domain (remainder filled in from reference TRBV7-2 and TRBJ2-3): GAGVSQSPSNKVTEKGKDVELRCDPISGHTALYWYRQSLGQGLEFLIYFQGNSAPDKSGLPSDRFSAERTGGSVSTLTIQRTQQEDSAVYLCASSLAPGASTDTQYFGPGTRLTVL.

The CDR3 nucleotides are TGCAGCGCCCTTGTGCGGGAGAAAACCTACAATGAGCAGTTCTTC. Residues: CSALVREKTYNEQFF. The chain links TRBV29-1 to TRBJ2-1; 7 bases agree with TRBD2. J gave up 2 bases and V 7 bases, and 11 bases lay outside the gene matches. Per germline, CDR1 SQVTM and CDR2 ANQGSEA. The CDR3 runs 15 residues.

This sequence joins TRBV10-1 and TRBJ1-2, with D hard to call. The CDR3 is 15 amino acids. V dropped 2 bases and J dropped 7 bases, with 17 bases sitting between them. Germline CDR1 and CDR2: WNHNN and SYGVQD (reference sequence). The CDR3 region has the DNA TGCGCCAGCAGTGAGATAACGGGCCCCCGGAGTGGCTACACCTTC. Translating it yields CASSEITGPRSGYTF.